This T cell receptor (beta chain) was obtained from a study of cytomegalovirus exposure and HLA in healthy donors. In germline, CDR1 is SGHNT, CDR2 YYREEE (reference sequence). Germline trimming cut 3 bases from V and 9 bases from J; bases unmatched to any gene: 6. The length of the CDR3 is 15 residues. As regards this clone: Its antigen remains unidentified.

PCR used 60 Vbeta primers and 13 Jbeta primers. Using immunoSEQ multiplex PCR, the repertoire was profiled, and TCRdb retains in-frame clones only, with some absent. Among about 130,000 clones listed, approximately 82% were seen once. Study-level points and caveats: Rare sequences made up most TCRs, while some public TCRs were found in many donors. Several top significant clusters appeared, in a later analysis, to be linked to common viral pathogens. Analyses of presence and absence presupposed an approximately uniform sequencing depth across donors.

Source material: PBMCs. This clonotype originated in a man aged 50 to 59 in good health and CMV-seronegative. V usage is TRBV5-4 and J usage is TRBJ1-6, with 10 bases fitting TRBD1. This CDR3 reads CASSSGQGIRSPLHF. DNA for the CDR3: TGTGCCAGCAGCTCGGGACAGGGGATACGTTCACCCCTCCACTTT. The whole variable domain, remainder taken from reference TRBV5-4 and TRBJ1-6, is ETGVTQSPTHLIKTRGQQVTLRCSSQSGHNTVSWYQQALGQGPQFIFQYYREEENGRGNFPPRFSGLQFPNYSSELNVNALELDDSALYLCASSSGQGIRSPLHFGNGTRLTVT.